A selection of T cell receptor beta chains follows, all from one sample in a study of technical replicates of blood from a handful of donors. Profiled with immunoSEQ multiplex PCR; TCRdb holds only in-frame clones, not every one. The sample contains under 95,000 clones, around 96% of which appear only once. The source material was T cells isolated from PBMCs. All receptors derive from a human donor in good health. Both conserved end residues are part of each CDR3. The D gene is left open where the match is weak. Where a row states a size, it is once, few, many or the class of an expanded clone; other rows omit it.

clone_size | d_call | j_call | v_call | cdr3_aa | cdr3_nt
- | - | TRBJ2-1 | TRBV28 | CAVEGSGSYNEQFF | TGTGCCGTGGAGGGGTCGGGCTCCTACAATGAGCAGTTCTTC
- | TRBD2 | TRBJ2-7 | TRBV5-4 | CASSLEAGGTSPEQYF | TGTGCCAGCAGCTTGGAGGCGGGAGGAACCTCCCCCGAGCAGTACTTC
- | TRBD1 | TRBJ2-2 | TRBV5-1 | CASKEQGETGELFF | TGCGCCAGCAAGGAACAGGGGGAAACCGGGGAGCTGTTTTTT
- | TRBD2 | TRBJ2-1 | TRBV28 | CASSLWGLAGDNEQFF | TGTGCCAGCAGTTTATGGGGGCTAGCGGGGGACAATGAGCAGTTCTTC
- | TRBD2 | TRBJ2-2 | TRBV5-1 | CASSLGLAATGELFF | TGCGCCAGCAGCTTGGGTCTAGCGGCCACCGGGGAGCTGTTTTTT
- | - | TRBJ2-7 | TRBV10-1 | CASSESSSSGEQYF | TGCGCCAGCAGTGAGTCGTCTAGCTCTGGGGAGCAGTACTTC
- | - | TRBJ1-4 | TRBV2 | CASRTESEKLFF | TGTGCCAGCAGGACAGAGAGTGAAAAACTGTTTTTT
- | - | TRBJ2-1 | TRBV4-2 | CASSQETAGEQFF | TGTGCCAGCAGCCAAGAAACGGCGGGGGAGCAGTTCTTC
- | - | TRBJ1-6 | TRBV19 | CASSTRPDSVTISPLHF | TGTGCCAGTAGTACCCGACCGGACTCCGTAACGATTTCACCCCTCCACTTT
- | - | TRBJ2-2 | TRBV6-6 | CASSYVDFNTGELFF | TGTGCCAGCAGTTACGTGGACTTCAACACCGGGGAGCTGTTTTTT
- | TRBD2 | TRBJ2-5 | TRBV7-9 | CASGLGRDEETQYF | TGTGCCAGCGGCTTAGGGAGGGACGAAGAGACCCAGTACTTC
- | - | TRBJ2-3 | TRBV19 | CASSLGLPDTQYF | TGTGCCAGTAGTCTCGGTCTTCCAGATACGCAGTATTTT
- | TRBD1 | TRBJ2-1 | TRBV27 | CASSTGTGVPLSYNEQFF | TGTGCCAGCAGTACCGGGACAGGGGTGCCCCTCTCCTACAATGAGCAGTTCTTC
- | TRBD1 | TRBJ2-5 | TRBV6-4 | CASKDRGAWGPKETQYF | TGTGCCAGCAAGGACAGGGGAGCGTGGGGCCCCAAAGAGACCCAGTACTTC
- | - | TRBJ1-6 | TRBV4-1 | CASSLRHGNSPLHF | TGCGCCAGCAGCCTCCGACATGGTAATTCACCCCTCCACTTT
- | TRBD2 | TRBJ2-7 | TRBV7-9 | CASSERLAGGLYEQYF | TGTGCCAGCAGCGAACGACTAGCGGGAGGACTCTACGAGCAGTACTTC
- | TRBD2 | TRBJ2-7 | TRBV7-6 | CASSLRLAETYEQYF | TGTGCCAGCAGCTTAAGACTAGCGGAGACCTACGAGCAGTACTTC
- | - | TRBJ1-5 | TRBV7-6 | CASSLDGVRPQHF | TGTGCCAGCAGCCTCGACGGGGTGCGGCCCCAGCATTTT
- | - | TRBJ1-2 | TRBV6-5 | CASSYSLAWGYTF | TGTGCCAGCAGTTACTCGCTCGCGTGGGGCTACACCTTC
- | - | TRBJ2-3 | TRBV7-8 | CASSQRRGSTDTQYF | TGTGCCAGCAGCCAACGCCGGGGGAGCACAGATACGCAGTATTTT
- | TRBD1 | TRBJ2-1 | TRBV12-5 | CASGLGIRQGSYNEQFF | TGTGCTAGTGGTTTGGGCATCAGACAGGGCTCCTACAATGAGCAGTTCTTC
- | - | TRBJ2-1 | TRBV2 | CASSEVGGDEQFF | TGTGCCAGCAGTGAAGTTGGAGGTGACGAGCAGTTCTTC
- | TRBD2 | TRBJ2-3 | TRBV5-1 | CASSLVGGAVDTQYF | TGCGCCAGCAGCTTGGTCGGGGGGGCCGTAGATACGCAGTATTTT
- | - | TRBJ1-5 | TRBV18 | CASSPRQNSNQPQHF | TGTGCCAGCTCACCACGGCAAAATAGCAATCAGCCCCAGCATTTT
- | TRBD1 | TRBJ2-7 | TRBV5-1 | CASSVGQGLGEQYF | TGCGCCAGCAGCGTGGGACAGGGGTTGGGCGAGCAGTACTTC
- | TRBD1 | TRBJ1-1 | TRBV30 | CAWGGSGTDTEAFF | TGTGCCTGGGGAGGGTCCGGGACAGACACTGAAGCTTTCTTT
- | TRBD1 | TRBJ2-7 | TRBV15 | CATSREGGQGDGYQQYF | TGTGCCACCAGCAGAGAGGGGGGACAGGGGGATGGTTACCAGCAGTACTTC
once | - | TRBJ1-2 | TRBV4-1 | CASSQDRRTRGANTF | TGCGCCAGCAGCCAAGACCGTAGAACCCGAGGAGCGAACACCTTC
- | TRBD1 | TRBJ1-2 | TRBV7-9 | CASSSPGQRGYGYTF | TGTGCCAGCAGTTCTCCGGGACAGCGGGGGTATGGCTACACCTTC
once | - | TRBJ1-2 | TRBV6-6 | CASSYSNGGQVYTF | TGTGCCAGCAGTTACTCAAACGGGGGGCAAGTCTACACCTTC
- | TRBD1 | TRBJ1-2 | TRBV27 | CASSYPGTANGYTF | TGTGCCAGCAGTTACCCCGGGACAGCTAATGGCTACACCTTC
- | - | TRBJ2-7 | TRBV12-2 | CASRPSSYEQYF | TGTGCAAGTCGCCCGAGCTCCTACGAGCAGTACTTC
- | - | TRBJ2-3 | TRBV7-9 | CASSLVRHPSTDTQYF | TGTGCCAGCAGCTTAGTCCGACACCCTAGCACAGATACGCAGTATTTT
- | TRBD1 | TRBJ1-5 | TRBV27 | CASSPGTGRNQPQHF | TGTGCCAGCAGCCCCGGGACAGGCCGCAATCAGCCCCAGCATTTT
- | - | TRBJ1-6 | TRBV5-1 | CASSLEGGVNSPLHF | TGCGCCAGCAGCTTGGAAGGAGGGGTGAATTCACCCCTCCACTTT
- | TRBD1 | TRBJ1-6 | TRBV7-9 | CASTRQGISSYNSPLHF | TGTGCCAGCACCCGACAGGGAATTAGCTCCTATAATTCACCCCTCCACTTT